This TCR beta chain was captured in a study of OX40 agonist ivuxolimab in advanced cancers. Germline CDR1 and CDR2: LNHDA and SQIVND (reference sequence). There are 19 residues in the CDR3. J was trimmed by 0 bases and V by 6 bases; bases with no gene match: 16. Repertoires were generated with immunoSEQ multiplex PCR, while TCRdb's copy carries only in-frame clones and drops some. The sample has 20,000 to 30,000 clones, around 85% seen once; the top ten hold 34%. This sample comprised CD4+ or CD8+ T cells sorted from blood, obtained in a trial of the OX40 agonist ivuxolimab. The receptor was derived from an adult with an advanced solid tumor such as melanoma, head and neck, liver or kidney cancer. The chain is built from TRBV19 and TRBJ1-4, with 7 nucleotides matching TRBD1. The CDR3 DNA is TGTGCCAGTAGGACGCCCGGGACAGCCGTGACTGCAACTAATGAAAAACTGTTTTTT. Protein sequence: CASRTPGTAVTATNEKLFF.